This is a list of T cell receptor beta chains from one sample in a study of molecular identifiers for immune sequencing clone quantification. TCRdb ran MiXCR on the PCR reads and lists one entry per CDR3 protein. The sample yields 80,000 to 130,000 distinct CDR3 sequences, around 33% seen once. Sequences were obtained from naive CD8+ T cells from blood, with Jurkat cell RNA spiked in. The receptors were gathered from a human donor in good health. Some libraries in this study had Jurkat cell RNA spiked in. CDR3s include the opening cysteine and the closing phenylalanine or tryptophan. The D gene is left open where the match is weak. The listing skips clone size in some rows; elsewhere it reads once, few, many or a size class.

clone size: many
D gene: NA
J gene: TRBJ2-4
V gene: TRBV28
CDR3 DNA: TGTGCCAGCACCACCCTAGCCCCGGCGGCCATTCAGTACTTC
CDR3 protein: CASTTLAPAAIQYF

clone size: many
D gene: NA
J gene: TRBJ1-5
V gene: TRBV4-2
CDR3 DNA: TGTGCCAGCAGCCAATCGGCGGTTAGCAATCAGCCCCAGCATTTT
CDR3 protein: CASSQSAVSNQPQHF

clone size: many
D gene: NA
J gene: TRBJ2-3
V gene: TRBV6-4
CDR3 DNA: TGTGCCAGCAGGGGGGCTAGCGGCCCGCGCACAGATACGCAGTATTTT
CDR3 protein: CASRGASGPRTDTQYF

clone size: few
D gene: NA
J gene: TRBJ2-7
V gene: TRBV13
CDR3 DNA: TGTGCCAGCAGCTCTACAGGTGCCCTTTCCCCCTTTTACGAGCAGTACTTC
CDR3 protein: CASSSTGALSPFYEQYF

clone size: NA
D gene: NA
J gene: TRBJ1-1
V gene: TRBV20-1
CDR3 DNA: TGCAGTGCTAGAGTTCGGGGGGATTACACTGAAGCTTTCTTT
CDR3 protein: CSARVRGDYTEAFF

clone size: NA
D gene: TRBD2
J gene: TRBJ2-1
V gene: TRBV28
CDR3 DNA: TGTGCCAGCAGTTCGACTATGACTAGCACACTCCCCTACAATGAGCAGTTCTTC
CDR3 protein: CASSSTMTSTLPYNEQFF

clone size: few
D gene: TRBD1
J gene: TRBJ1-1
V gene: TRBV4-1
CDR3 DNA: TGCGCCAGCAGCCAAGTACAGGGGGGACACACTGAAGCTTTCTTT
CDR3 protein: CASSQVQGGHTEAFF

clone size: few
D gene: TRBD1
J gene: TRBJ2-5
V gene: TRBV28
CDR3 DNA: TGTGCCAGCAGTCAACAGGGGTCGGAGGAGACCCAGTACTTC
CDR3 protein: CASSQQGSEETQYF

clone size: few
D gene: NA
J gene: TRBJ2-3
V gene: TRBV28
CDR3 DNA: TGTGCCACCATACCCCCGGGGATCCATACGACAGAGAACACAGATACGCAGTATTTT
CDR3 protein: CATIPPGIHTTENTDTQYF

clone size: many
D gene: NA
J gene: TRBJ2-1
V gene: TRBV7-2
CDR3 DNA: TGTGCCAGCAGCTCGCTCCTCGGATACAATGAGCAGTTCTTC
CDR3 protein: CASSSLLGYNEQFF

clone size: many
D gene: NA
J gene: TRBJ2-3
V gene: TRBV7-9
CDR3 DNA: TGTGCCAGCAGCACCGTAATAACAGATACGCAGTATTTT
CDR3 protein: CASSTVITDTQYF

clone size: many
D gene: NA
J gene: TRBJ2-6
V gene: TRBV28
CDR3 DNA: TGTGCCAGCAGGGGGTTATCCCCCTCTGGGGCCAACGTCCTGACTTTC
CDR3 protein: CASRGLSPSGANVLTF

clone size: few
D gene: NA
J gene: TRBJ1-1
V gene: TRBV18
CDR3 DNA: TGTGCCAGCTCACCACTCGAGGGAGAGAACACTGAAGCTTTCTTT
CDR3 protein: CASSPLEGENTEAFF

clone size: many
D gene: NA
J gene: TRBJ1-2
V gene: TRBV7-2
CDR3 DNA: TGTGCCAGCAGCTACCCACCGTATGGCTACACCTTC
CDR3 protein: CASSYPPYGYTF

clone size: NA
D gene: NA
J gene: TRBJ2-2
V gene: TRBV10-3
CDR3 DNA: TGTGCCATCGCGGAGGGGAACGGGGAGCTGTTTTTT
CDR3 protein: CAIAEGNGELFF

clone size: NA
D gene: TRBD2
J gene: TRBJ2-2
V gene: TRBV5-4
CDR3 DNA: TGTGCCAGCAGCTTGGGTGGCGGGAGGGCCGTGGAGCTGTTTTTT
CDR3 protein: CASSLGGGRAVELFF

clone size: many
D gene: NA
J gene: TRBJ2-3
V gene: TRBV7-2
CDR3 DNA: TGTGCCAGCAGCGGCTCGGCCCGCACAGATACGCAGTATTTT
CDR3 protein: CASSGSARTDTQYF

clone size: few
D gene: NA
J gene: TRBJ2-5
V gene: TRBV13
CDR3 DNA: TGTGCCAGCAGCTCCGGGATTCAAGAGACCCAGTACTTC
CDR3 protein: CASSSGIQETQYF

clone size: few
D gene: TRBD2
J gene: TRBJ2-3
V gene: TRBV9
CDR3 DNA: TGTGCCAGCAGCTCCCCGGCTAGCGGGAGCGGGGATACGCAGTATTTT
CDR3 protein: CASSSPASGSGDTQYF

clone size: NA
D gene: TRBD2
J gene: TRBJ2-3
V gene: TRBV29-1
CDR3 DNA: TGCAGCGTTGAAGATCCGGCGGTCGGGAGGAATACGCAGTATTTT
CDR3 protein: CSVEDPAVGRNTQYF

clone size: few
D gene: NA
J gene: TRBJ2-7
V gene: TRBV23-1
CDR3 DNA: TGCGCCAGCAGTCAATCGGGGCTGCAGTACTTC
CDR3 protein: CASSQSGLQYF

clone size: NA
D gene: NA
J gene: TRBJ2-2
V gene: TRBV14
CDR3 DNA: TGTGCCAGCAGCCAAGAAGTCAGGACAGTCGATTCCGGGGAGCTGTTTTTT
CDR3 protein: CASSQEVRTVDSGELFF